This TCR beta chain comes out of a study of blood T cell repertoires in COVID-19. Overall study: In each case, the material was cDNA or gDNA derived from T cells, B-cell-depleted T cells, or PBMCs.

The Seattle site enrolled patients during active infection and followed them longitudinally. The V end was cut by 4 bases, the J end by 1 base, with 11 bases between. This CDR3 contains 15 residues. In germline, CDR1 is SGDLS, CDR2 YYNGEE. Original data processing: Cell counts per sample came from amplifying reference gene primers. TCRdb's table, derived via immunoSEQ multiplex PCR, lists solely in-frame clones and lacks some. From that table come the V and J calls and clone size; the DNA was used to work out D and trimming. The sample carries 300,000 or so clones, roughly 90% recorded once. The sample was peripheral blood. The receptor was derived from a woman aged 25 to 39 with COVID-19, enrolled during active disease. The genes are TRBV9 and TRBJ2-2, with D perhaps matching TRBD1 (5 bases). For the CDR3, the DNA is TGTGCCAGCAGCCTTACAGGCGTGAACACCGGGGAGCTGTTTTTT. This sequence encodes CASSLTGVNTGELFF.